This T cell receptor (beta chain) was recovered during a study of blood T cell repertoires in COVID-19. Study-wide background: Samples of COVID-19 (acute and convalescent) were obtained from the United States, Italy and Spain.

The CDR3 is made up of 14 amino acids. V was pared by 8 bases and J by 3 bases, with 6 bases of the junction left unmatched. Germline CDR1 reads SEHNR; CDR2 reads FQNEAQ (reference sequence). As handled by the study authors: Reference gene primer amplification gave nucleated cell count estimates. Using immunoSEQ multiplex PCR, the repertoire was profiled, and TCRdb retains in-frame clones only, with some absent. V and J calls and clone size come straight from that table; D and trimming were deduced from the DNA. The table shows 120,000 or so clones, with more than 75% occurring only once. Sequencing was performed on peripheral blood. The receptor comes from a woman in her fifties or sixties with acute or convalescent COVID-19. The chain joins TRBV7-9 to TRBJ2-1; TRBD2 agrees at 8 bases. The CDR3 DNA sequence: TGTGCCAGCGCGACTAGCGCCTTCTACAATGAGCAGTTCTTC. Amino acids: CASATSAFYNEQFF.